This TCR beta chain comes out of a study of CD8 T cells in ankylosing spondylitis. There are a few counts of this clonotype. The antigen remains unidentified. The V gene's germline CDR1 is DFQATT and CDR2 SNEGSKA (reference sequence). The germline V and J ends were trimmed by 4 bases and 7 bases, with 13 bases remaining between them. The CDR3 loop spans 12 amino acids. General study results and limits: Disease-linked clones were reportedly significantly enriched in matched ankylosing spondylitis synovial fluid. Disease-linked clones bore a CD8+ phenotype and were relatively rare in peripheral blood. Seemingly distinctive of ankylosing spondylitis blood was a TCR beta motif formed by eight highly homologous variants.

Making use of molecular barcodes, quantitative 5'-RACE generated TCR beta libraries. TCRdb analysed the 5' RACE reads with MiXCR anew, one entry per CDR3 protein. Here the sample spans just over 300,000 distinct CDR3 sequences, 20% being singletons. Sequencing used blood, either unsorted or a sorted T cell fraction (not recorded which). The chain is built from TRBV20-1 and TRBJ1-1; unclear D gene. The sequence was collected from a female donor with ankylosing spondylitis or in good health (not recorded which). The chain's CDR3 is CSAKSRNYEAFF. The CDR3 region has the DNA TGCAGTGCTAAGTCACGGAATTATGAAGCTTTCTTT.